This is a list of T cell receptor beta chains from one sample in a study of blood T cell repertoires in COVID-19. Produced via immunoSEQ multiplex PCR; TCRdb's table is partial and in-frame only. The data contain 250,000 to 300,000 clones, around 91% of them singletons. The sample consisted of peripheral blood. The receptors originated from an older woman with acute or convalescent COVID-19. CDR3s include the opening cysteine and the closing phenylalanine or tryptophan. The order of the fields is V gene, clone size, D gene, J gene, CDR3 DNA, CDR3 protein. D genes are given only for firm matches. Clone size appears in some rows only: once, few, many, or a class for an expanded clone.

>TRBV5-1|.|TRBD2|TRBJ2-5
TGCGCCAGCAGCATGACTAGCGGGGCGGAAGAGACCCAGTACTTC
CASSMTSGAEETQYF
>TRBV7-9|once|.|TRBJ1-1
TGTGCCAGCAGCCCGAGCCGAATGAACACTGAAGCTTTCTTT
CASSPSRMNTEAFF
>TRBV4-1|.|.|TRBJ1-1
TGCGCCAGCAGCCAAGTCCGGACACCAATGAACACTGAAGCTTTCTTT
CASSQVRTPMNTEAFF
>TRBV7-9|.|.|TRBJ2-7
TGTGCCAGCAGCTCCGGAGGGGGCGGTGGGATCTCCTACGAGCAGTACTTC
CASSSGGGGGISYEQYF
>TRBV21-1|.|.|TRBJ1-5
TGTGCCAGCAGCATTTTCGGGACAGGGGGCTGTCAGCCCCAGCATTTT
CASSIFGTGGCQPQHF
>TRBV19|.|TRBD1|TRBJ1-1
TGTGCCAGTAGTATAGGACAGGGGGCGAGGACTGAAGCTTTCTTT
CASSIGQGARTEAFF
>TRBV19|.|TRBD1|TRBJ2-7
TGTGCCAGTACCCCGGGACAGGGGATAGGCGAGCAGTACTTC
CASTPGQGIGEQYF
>TRBV25-1|.|TRBD1|TRBJ1-1
TGTGCCAGCAGTCCCCGACAGGGGAGTGAAGCTTTCTTT
CASSPRQGSEAFF
>TRBV24-1|.|TRBD2|TRBJ2-3
TGTGCCACCAGTGAACGACTAGCGGGAACAGATACGCAGTATTTT
CATSERLAGTDTQYF
>TRBV6-4|once|TRBD1|TRBJ2-7
TGTGCCAGCAGTCCCCAGCTAGGACAGGGACCCTACGAGCAGTACTTC
CASSPQLGQGPYEQYF
>TRBV5-1|.|TRBD2|TRBJ2-3
TGCGCCAGCATGCTAGCGGGGTCCACAGATACGCAGTATTTT
CASMLAGSTDTQYF
>TRBV5-1|.|TRBD1|TRBJ1-3
TGCGCCAGCACCCCTGGGGACAGCTCTGGAAACACCATATATTTT
CASTPGDSSGNTIYF
>TRBV3-1/TRBV3-2|.|.|TRBJ1-1
TGTGCCAGCAGCCAAGTAGGGGCGCTCCAACAAGCTGAAGCTTTCTTT
CASSQVGALQQAEAFF
>TRBV11-3|.|TRBD2|TRBJ2-7
TGTGCCAGCAGCCGGACTAGCGGGGGGGCCTACGAGCAGTACTTC
CASSRTSGGAYEQYF
>TRBV24-1|.|.|TRBJ1-4
TGTGCCACCAGTGATCCAGGGACTAATGAAAAACTGTTTTTT
CATSDPGTNEKLFF
>TRBV15|once|TRBD2|TRBJ2-3
TGTGCCACCAGCAGAGAGGGAGGGCTAGCGGGAGTAACAGATACGCAGTATTTT
CATSREGGLAGVTDTQYF
>TRBV5-4|.|.|TRBJ2-1
TGTGCCAGCAGCTTGCTCGGCGGGTTGACCTACAATGAGCAGTTCTTC
CASSLLGGLTYNEQFF
>TRBV27|.|.|TRBJ1-5
TGTGCCAGCAGTTTGGCGGGAAGCAATCAGCCCCAGCATTTT
CASSLAGSNQPQHF
>TRBV5-1|.|.|TRBJ1-5
TGCGCCAGCAGCTTGGCGCGGAAATTCAATCAGCCCCAGCATTTT
CASSLARKFNQPQHF
>TRBV7-2|.|.|TRBJ1-2
TGTGCCAGCAGCACAACAGGATACTATGGCTACACCTTC
CASSTTGYYGYTF
>TRBV27|.|.|TRBJ1-5
TGTGCCACCAGCACCCAGGGGCACACGAATCAGCCCCAGCATTTT
CATSTQGHTNQPQHF
>TRBV4-3|.|TRBD1|TRBJ2-7
TGCGCCAGCAGCCGGGACAGGGTCTACGAGCAGTACTTC
CASSRDRVYEQYF
>TRBV9|.|TRBD1|TRBJ1-1
TGTGCCAGCAGCGTAACCGGGACAGGGTTCGCTTTCTTT
CASSVTGTGFAFF
>TRBV11-2|.|TRBD2|TRBJ2-1
TGTGCCAGCAGCCTCGGACTAGCGGGAGCAATCTATGAGCAGTTCTTC
CASSLGLAGAIYEQFF
>TRBV19|.|TRBD1|TRBJ2-1
TGTGCCAGTATGGGGACAGGGTCCAATGAGCAGTTCTTC
CASMGTGSNEQFF
>TRBV7-3|.|.|TRBJ2-1
TGTGCCAGCAGCTCCGCGGCCTACAATGAGCAGTTCTTC
CASSSAAYNEQFF
>TRBV28|once|.|TRBJ1-6
TGTGCCAGCAGTCTAGGATTTAATTCACCCCTCCACTTT
CASSLGFNSPLHF
>TRBV7-9|.|.|TRBJ2-1
TGTGCCAGCAGCTTAGCCGCGTTAAGGAGGGAGCAGTTCTTC
CASSLAALRREQFF
>TRBV5-1|.|TRBD2|TRBJ2-7
TGCGCCAGCAGCGTGGGACTAGCGGGAGACTACGAGCAGTACTTC
CASSVGLAGDYEQYF
>TRBV27|once|.|TRBJ1-2
TGTGCCAGTTTCTCTCCAGGGGCGAGCGGCTATGGCTACACCTTC
CASFSPGASGYGYTF
>TRBV9|.|TRBD1|TRBJ1-6
TGTGCCAGCAGCCCCCGACAGGGGTCACCCCTCCACTTT
CASSPRQGSPLHF
>TRBV18|.|.|TRBJ1-2
TGTGCCAGCTCCCACCGCGAGGGTCATGGCTACACCTTC
CASSHREGHGYTF
>TRBV5-1|.|.|TRBJ1-1
TGCGCCAGCAGCTTGTTGAGGGTGAACACTGAAGCTTTCTTT
CASSLLRVNTEAFF
>TRBV11-1|.|TRBD1|TRBJ1-4
TGTGCCAGCAGCGCGGGACAGACTAATGAAAAACTGTTTTTT
CASSAGQTNEKLFF
>TRBV6-6|.|.|TRBJ2-2
TGTGCCAGCAGTTATCTGGCAGGGTTAAAGGGCGGGGAGCTGTTTTTT
CASSYLAGLKGGELFF
>TRBV7-2|.|TRBD2|TRBJ2-2
TGTGCCAGCAGCTTAGGGCTAGCGGGGGGCCGGTACACCGGGGAGCTGTTTTTT
CASSLGLAGGRYTGELFF
>TRBV20-1|.|TRBD1|TRBJ1-5
TGCAGTGCTAGTCAGGGGACAGGAGTCAATCAGCCCCAGCATTTT
CSASQGTGVNQPQHF
>TRBV20-1|.|TRBD1|TRBJ1-5
TGCAGTGCTAGTCCGACCGGGACAGGGGGCGGTCAGCCCCAGCATTTT
CSASPTGTGGGQPQHF
>TRBV7-9|.|TRBD1|TRBJ2-1
TGTGCCAGCAGCTTAGTCAAGGGGGCAAGTGAGCAGTTCTTC
CASSLVKGASEQFF
>TRBV7-9|.|TRBD1|TRBJ1-2
TGTGCCAGCAGCTTAGACCCCTGGACAGGGGGAAACTATGGCTACACCTTC
CASSLDPWTGGNYGYTF
>TRBV7-2|.|.|TRBJ1-1
TGTGCCAGCAGCAGACGGACAGATCCAAACACTGAAGCTTTCTTT
CASSRRTDPNTEAFF
>TRBV6-4|.|.|TRBJ2-3
TGTGCCAGCAGTGACTCGACGTCGGGAACACCCACAGATACGCAGTATTTT
CASSDSTSGTPTDTQYF